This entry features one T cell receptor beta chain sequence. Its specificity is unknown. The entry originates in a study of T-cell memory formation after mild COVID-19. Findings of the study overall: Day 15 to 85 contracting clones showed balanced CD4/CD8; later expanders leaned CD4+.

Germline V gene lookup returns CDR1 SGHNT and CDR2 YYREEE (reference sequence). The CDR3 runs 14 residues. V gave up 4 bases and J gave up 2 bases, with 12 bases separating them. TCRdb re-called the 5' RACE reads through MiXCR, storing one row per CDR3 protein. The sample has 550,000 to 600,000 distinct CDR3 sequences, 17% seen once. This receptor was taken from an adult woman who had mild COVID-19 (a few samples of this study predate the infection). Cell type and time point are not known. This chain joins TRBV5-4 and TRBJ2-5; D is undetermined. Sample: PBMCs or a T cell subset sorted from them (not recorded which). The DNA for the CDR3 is TGTGCCAGCAGCCGTGAGAGTAGACAAGAGACCCAGTACTTC. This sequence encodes CASSRESRQETQYF.